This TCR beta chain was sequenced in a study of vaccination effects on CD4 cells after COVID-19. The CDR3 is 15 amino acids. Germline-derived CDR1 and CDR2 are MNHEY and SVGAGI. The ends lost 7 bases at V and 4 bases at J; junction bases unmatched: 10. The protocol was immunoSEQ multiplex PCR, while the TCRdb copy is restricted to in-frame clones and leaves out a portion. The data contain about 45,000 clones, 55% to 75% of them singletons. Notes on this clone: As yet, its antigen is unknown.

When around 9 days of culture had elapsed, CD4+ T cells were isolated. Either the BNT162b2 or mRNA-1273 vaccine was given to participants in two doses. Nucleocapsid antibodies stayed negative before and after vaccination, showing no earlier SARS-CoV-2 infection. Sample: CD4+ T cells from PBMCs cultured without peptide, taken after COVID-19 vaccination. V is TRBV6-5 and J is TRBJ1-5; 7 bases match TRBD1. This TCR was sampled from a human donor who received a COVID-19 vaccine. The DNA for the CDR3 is TGTGCCAGCAAACGAGGACAGGAGGCAAATCAGCCCCAGCATTTT. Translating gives CASKRGQEANQPQHF.